The 25 T cell receptor beta chains below come from one sample, sequenced in a study of blood T cells in healthy people across ages (dated by TCRdb to the mid-2010s). Library preparation used 5' RACE. Sequencing was carried out with an Illumina HiSeq 2500. A second PCR of roughly 6 to 12 cycles was run with a J-beta primer mix and a sample-barcoded 5' primer. The public reads were run again by TCRdb, first through fastp at Q25 and then through MiXCR, and only productive beta chains were kept. Entries that share a CDR3 protein sequence are merged under the most common genes and DNA. The sample yields hundreds of thousands of distinct CDR3 sequences; around 43% were counted once. Clones ranked in the top ten supply about 30% of the sample. The specimen was blood. The receptors were sampled from a man at least 80 years old in good health.

This clonotype was seen a few times. The chain joins TRBV20-1 to TRBJ2-7; D possibly corresponds to TRBD1 (6 bases). The V and J ends lost 2 bases and 2 bases respectively, with 16 bases between them. Germline V gene lookup returns CDR1 DFQATT and CDR2 SNEGSKA (reference sequence). The CDR3 runs to 15 residues. The CDR3 loop is CSARSQDRSAYEQYF. The CDR3 DNA reads TGCAGTGCTAGATCCCAGGACAGATCCGCCTACGAGCAGTACTTC.

This chain uses TRBV28 with TRBJ1-5; TRBD1 matches 11 bases. The CDR3 is 15 residues long. Germline assignment: CDR1 MDHEN and CDR2 SYDVKM. V shed 8 bases, J shed 6 bases, and the junction held 9 bases outside the gene matches. The CDR3 DNA sequence: TGTGCCAGCGCCCGCTGGACAGGGGGCTCTCAGCCCCAGCATTTT. It encodes CASARWTGGSQPQHF.

CDR3 DNA: TGTGCCAGCAGCTTGGAGTGGAGTTCTAACTATGGCTACACCTTC. It codes for CASSLEWSSNYGYTF. The V and J genes are TRBV5-6 and TRBJ1-2; no reliable D call. The V gene's germline CDR1 is SGHDT and CDR2 YYEEEE. The CDR3 consists of 15 residues. The V end was cut by 0 bases, the J end by 0 bases, with 9 bases between. The variable domain in full, completed from reference TRBV5-6 and TRBJ1-2, reads DAGVTQSPTHLIKTRGQQVTLRCSPKSGHDTVSWYQQALGQGPQFIFQYYEEEERQRGNFPDRFSGHQFPNYSSELNVNALLLGDSALYLCASSLEWSSNYGYTFGSGTRLTVV.

This chain connects TRBV6-2 or TRBV6-3 to TRBJ2-4, with D possibly TRBD1 on 6 matching bases. From germline, CDR1 is MNHEY and CDR2 SVGEGT. This CDR3 has 18 residues. Trimming cost V 0 bases and J 0 bases, with 15 bases left between them. The CDR3 sequence is CASSYSTRTEIAKNIQYF. CDR3 DNA sequence: TGTGCCAGCAGTTACTCGACGCGGACAGAAATAGCCAAAAACATTCAGTACTTC.

This clonotype occurred a few times. The chain couples TRBV10-2 to TRBJ1-6, with 8 bases fitting TRBD1. V lost 3 bases, J lost 5 bases, and 6 bases stayed unmatched. The CDR3 runs 16 residues. Germline CDR1 and CDR2: WSHSY and SAAADI. The chain's CDR3 is CASSDGGQVNNSPLHF. The CDR3 DNA reads TGCGCCAGCAGTGACGGGGGACAGGTCAATAATTCACCCCTCCACTTT.

The chain uses TRBV6-2 or TRBV6-3 and TRBJ2-1, with 8 bases aligning to TRBD2. This CDR3 region has 14 residues. CDR1 and CDR2 from the germline V gene are MNHEY and SVGEGT. V was clipped by 11 bases and J by 7 bases; unmatched bases: 13. The CDR3 sequence is CAGAGGLGSNEQFF. CDR3 nucleotide sequence: TGTGCCGGCGCTGGGGGACTAGGGTCAAATGAGCAGTTCTTC.

The genes are TRBV7-2 and TRBJ1-1; D is possibly TRBD1 (5 bases). The length of the CDR3 is 12 residues. Germline CDR1 is SGHTA and CDR2 is FQGNSA. Trimming pared 8 bases from V and 3 bases from J, leaving 10 bases between. CDR3 sequence: CASCQGYTEAFF. The CDR3 nucleotides are TGTGCCAGCTGCCAGGGCTACACTGAAGCTTTCTTT.

J is TRBJ1-1 and V is TRBV6-2 or TRBV6-3; tentatively, D is TRBD1 (5 bases). V shed 11 bases and J shed 7 bases, with 20 bases lying between them. Germline loops: CDR1 MNHEY, CDR2 SVGEGT. The CDR3 covers 13 residues. Here the CDR3 DNA reads TGTGCCGGGAGGGGACGGCCAGAGGGTGAAGCTTTCTTT. This codes for CAGRGRPEGEAFF.

This clonotype was seen at least ten times. The chain employs TRBV6-2 or TRBV6-3 and TRBJ2-3; D is ambiguous. Germline lookup yields CDR1 MNHEY and CDR2 SVGEGT. V was cut by 1 base and J by 2 bases, with 1 base left in between. The CDR3 is 12 residues long. CDR3 nucleotide sequence: TGTGCCAGCAGTTACTACACAGATACGCAGTATTTT. Amino acids: CASSYYTDTQYF.

The chain is built from TRBV20-1 and TRBJ2-1, with D unclear. V dropped 4 bases and J dropped 7 bases, with 11 bases sitting between them. Germline-derived CDR1 and CDR2 are DFQATT and SNEGSKA (reference sequence). This CDR3 comprises 12 residues. The CDR3 loop is CSATMSQNEQFF. For the CDR3, the DNA is TGCAGTGCTACGATGAGCCAGAATGAGCAGTTCTTC.

V and J are TRBV11-1 and TRBJ1-2; tentatively, D is TRBD1 (6 bases). This CDR3 has 14 amino acids. The V end lost 3 bases, the J end lost 4 bases, and 12 bases lay between the germline ends. Germline V lookup: CDR1 SGHAT, CDR2 FQDESV (reference sequence). CDR3 DNA: TGTGCCAGCAGCTTGACAGGCAGCACCTATGGCTACACCTTC. This gives the protein CASSLTGSTYGYTF.

This clonotype was seen a handful of times. The chain links TRBV6-2 or TRBV6-3 to TRBJ2-1; 12 bases match TRBD2. The J call is doubtful: the DNA matches TRBJ2-7 better. The CDR3 runs to 18 residues. Germline assignment: CDR1 MNHEY and CDR2 SVGEGT. CDR3 region: CASSYRTSGASSYNEQYF. The CDR3 nucleotides read TGTGCCAGCAGTTATCGGACTAGCGGGGCCAGCTCCTACAATGAGCAGTACTTC.

This chain joins TRBV9 and TRBJ2-1; D might be TRBD1 (6 bases). The CDR3 runs 15 residues. The germline CDR1 and CDR2 sequences are SGDLS and YYNGEE. The V end was cut by 4 bases, the J end by 0 bases, with 11 bases between. In DNA form, the CDR3 reads TGTGCCAGCAGCCCCCAGACAGGCTCCTACAATGAGCAGTTCTTC. This encodes CASSPQTGSYNEQFF.

The chain is built from TRBV4-2 and TRBJ1-2, with 8 bases matching TRBD1. V lost 4 bases and J lost 5; bases outside the gene matches: 15. The length of the CDR3 is 17 residues. Germline lookup yields CDR1 LGHNA and CDR2 YNFKEQ. CDR3 nucleotides: TGTGCCAGCAGCCTCCCAGGGACAGGATCCTTAGGGTATGGCTACACCTTC. Amino acid sequence: CASSLPGTGSLGYGYTF.

This clonotype has at least ten counts. In DNA, the CDR3 is TGTGCCAGCAGGCGCGGGGCAGGGGGCAATGAGCAGTTCTTC. The encoded protein is CASRRGAGGNEQFF. The chain uses TRBV3-1 and TRBJ2-1; perhaps TRBD1 as D (7 bases). V was cut by 6 bases and J by 6 bases, with 15 bases left in between. The germline V gene has CDR1 LGHDT and CDR2 YNNKEL (reference sequence). CDR3 size: 14 residues.

The chain uses TRBV4-3 and TRBJ1-6; D uncertain. The V end was cut by 3 bases, the J end by 4 bases, with 10 bases between. This CDR3 contains 15 residues. Germline loops: CDR1 LGHNA, CDR2 YSLEER. The CDR3 nucleotides read TGCGCCAGCAGCCAGGAGGGCGTTTATAATTCACCCCTCCACTTT. Its translation is CASSQEGVYNSPLHF.

This sequence joins TRBV3-1 and TRBJ2-5, with 7 bases that match TRBD1. The CDR3 totals 15 residues. V was pared by 3 bases and J by 1 base, with 5 bases of the junction left unmatched. From germline, CDR1 is LGHDT and CDR2 YNNKEL (reference sequence). CDR3 sequence reads: CASSQRAGGQETQYF. In nucleotides, the CDR3 is TGTGCCAGCAGCCAGAGGGCAGGGGGCCAAGAGACCCAGTACTTC.

This clonotype was counted between two and nine times. The V and J genes are TRBV20-1 and TRBJ2-3, with unresolved D. This CDR3 is 12 amino acids long. The V end was cut by 0 bases, the J end by 6 bases, with 7 bases between. Germline lookup yields CDR1 DFQATT and CDR2 SNEGSKA (reference sequence). CDR3 DNA sequence: TGCAGTGCTAGAGACCGTCTTGATACGCAGTATTTT. This gives the protein CSARDRLDTQYF.

CDR3 protein: CASSERTSASTGELFF. The CDR3, as DNA: TGTGCCAGCAGTGAAAGGACTAGCGCTTCGACCGGGGAGCTGTTTTTT. The chain is built from TRBV2 and TRBJ2-2; 9 bases align to TRBD2. With 2 bases clipped from V and 5 bases from J, the junction kept 6 bases outside the gene matches. The CDR3 extends over 16 amino acids. Germline CDR1 reads SNHLY; CDR2 reads FYNNEI.

The chain joins TRBV6-6 to TRBJ2-3, with D tentatively TRBD2 (5 bases). Germline-derived CDR1 and CDR2 are MNHNY and SVGAGI (reference sequence). CDR3 length: 14 residues. Trimming removed 5 bases at V and 6 bases at J, with 15 bases between. In DNA form, the CDR3 reads TGTGCCAGCAGTGTCACCGGGATATCGGATACGCAGTATTTT. Its protein product is CASSVTGISDTQYF.

The chain links TRBV12-3 or TRBV12-4 to TRBJ2-1, with D perhaps matching TRBD2 (5 bases). The V and J ends lost 5 bases and 6 bases respectively, with 20 bases between them. The CDR3 totals 16 residues. The CDR3 spells CASSPQSWGVVNEQFF. DNA for the CDR3: TGTGCCAGCAGTCCTCAATCTTGGGGAGTAGTCAATGAGCAGTTCTTC.

The rearrangement joins TRBV3-1 to TRBJ1-6; 8 positions agree with TRBD1. The CDR3 has 15 residues. V shed 4 bases and J 10 bases; nucleotides not matched to a gene: 9. From germline, CDR1 is LGHDT and CDR2 YNNKEL (reference sequence). CDR3 residues: CASSPQGAGESPLHF. In DNA, the CDR3 is TGTGCCAGCAGCCCCCAGGGGGCAGGGGAATCACCCCTCCACTTT.

V gene TRBV7-9 combines with J gene TRBJ2-7; D unclear. The germline gives CDR1 SEHNR, CDR2 FQNEAQ (reference sequence). This CDR3 region has 14 residues. Trimming removed 3 bases from V and 0 bases from J, with 9 bases in between. The CDR3 loop is CASSLQRSSYEQYF. In nucleotides, the CDR3 is TGTGCCAGCAGCTTGCAACGGAGCTCCTACGAGCAGTACTTC.

The CDR3 sequence is CASRARRDCYEQYF. The CDR3 DNA reads as TGTGCCAGTCGAGCCAGGAGGGATTGCTACGAGCAGTACTTC. This rearrangement joins TRBV19 to TRBJ2-7; D is perhaps TRBD2 (6 bases). Germline V lookup: CDR1 LNHDA, CDR2 SQIVND (reference sequence). The CDR3 covers 14 residues. With 8 bases removed from V and 3 bases from J, the gap between germline ends came to 17 bases.

This clonotype was counted between two and nine times. The rearrangement links TRBV29-1 to TRBJ1-2; D possibly corresponds to TRBD1 (5 bases). V lost 3 bases and J 7 bases, leaving 12 bases between the germline ends. CDR1 and CDR2 (germline): SQVTM, ANQGSEA. This CDR3 spans 12 amino acids. The CDR3: CSVDRGDGGYTF. DNA for the CDR3: TGCAGCGTTGATCGAGGGGACGGTGGCTACACCTTC.